This T cell receptor (beta chain) was retrieved from a study of T cell changes during pregnancy in multiple sclerosis. The method was immunoSEQ multiplex PCR; TCRdb's version includes in-frame clones alone and lacks a portion of them. The sample holds roughly 22,000 clones, roughly nine tenths seen once. The sample consisted of CD4+ T cells from peripheral blood mononuclear cells, taken after pregnancy. This clonotype was obtained from a female donor in good health, enrolled as a control in a pregnancy study.

The CDR3 DNA reads as TGTGCCAGCTCACCCCTGGCCGTACAGGGTGAAGCTTTCTTT. Its protein product is CASSPLAVQGEAFF. This chain uses TRBV18 with TRBJ1-1, with D possibly being TRBD1 (6 bases). Germline assignment: CDR1 KGHSH and CDR2 LQKENI. V was clipped by 3 bases and J by 7 bases, with 15 bases between them. This CDR3 is built from 14 residues.